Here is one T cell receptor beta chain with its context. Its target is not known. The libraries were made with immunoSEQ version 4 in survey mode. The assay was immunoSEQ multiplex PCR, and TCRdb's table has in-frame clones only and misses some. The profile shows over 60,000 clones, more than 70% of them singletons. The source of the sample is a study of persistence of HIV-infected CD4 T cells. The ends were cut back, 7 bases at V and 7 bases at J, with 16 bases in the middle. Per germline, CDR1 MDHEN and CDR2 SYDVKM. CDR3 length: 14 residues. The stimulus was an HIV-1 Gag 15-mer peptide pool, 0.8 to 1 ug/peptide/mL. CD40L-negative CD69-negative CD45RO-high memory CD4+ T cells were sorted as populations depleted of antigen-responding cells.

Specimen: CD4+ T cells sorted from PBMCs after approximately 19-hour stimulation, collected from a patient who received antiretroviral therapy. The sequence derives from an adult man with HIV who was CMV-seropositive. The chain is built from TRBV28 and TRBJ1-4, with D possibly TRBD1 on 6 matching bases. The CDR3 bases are TGTGCCAGCACCTCAGGGGACGTTACTGAAAAACTGTTTTTT. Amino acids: CASTSGDVTEKLFF.